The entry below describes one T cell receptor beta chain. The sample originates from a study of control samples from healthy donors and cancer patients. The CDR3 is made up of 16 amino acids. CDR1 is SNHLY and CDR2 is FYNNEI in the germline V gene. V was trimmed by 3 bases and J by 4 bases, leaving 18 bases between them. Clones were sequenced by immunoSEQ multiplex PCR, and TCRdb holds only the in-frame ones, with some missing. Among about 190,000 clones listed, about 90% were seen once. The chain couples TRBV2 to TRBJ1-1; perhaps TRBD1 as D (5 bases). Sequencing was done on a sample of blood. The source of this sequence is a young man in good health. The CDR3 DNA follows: TGTGCCAGCAGTGAGGGACGGCACCTTGCGTCCACTGAAGCTTTCTTT. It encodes CASSEGRHLASTEAFF.